Shown below are 4 T cell receptor beta chains from a single sample sequenced in a study of blood T cell repertoires in COVID-19. Sequenced by immunoSEQ multiplex PCR; TCRdb stores in-frame clones only, minus some. Found here are 150,000 to 200,000 clones, roughly 85% of them singletons; the top ten hold about 22%. The sequenced sample was peripheral blood. The receptors were gathered from a man aged 55 to 70 with active or convalescent COVID-19.

The chain employs TRBV6-5 and TRBJ2-7, with D maybe TRBD2 (5 bases). CDR1 and CDR2 from the germline V gene are MNHEY and SVGAGI. The CDR3 is 12 amino acids. Deletions cut 7 bases from V and 5 bases from J, with 12 bases between. Here the CDR3 reads CASNPGNHEQYF. CDR3 DNA: TGTGCCAGCAATCCGGGGAATCACGAGCAGTACTTC.

The rearrangement uses TRBV11-2 and TRBJ1-5, with 7 bases matching TRBD1. The CDR3 is 15 residues long. Germline CDR1 reads SGHAT; CDR2 reads FQNNGV. With V trimmed by 5 bases and J by 6 bases, 10 bases remained unmatched. CDR3 sequence (DNA): TGTGCCAGCAGCGTGACAGGGCTGGGCGGTCAGCCCCAGCATTTT. It encodes CASSVTGLGGQPQHF.

The chain couples TRBV5-6 to TRBJ1-2, with 7 bases matching TRBD1. With 4 bases clipped from V and 3 bases from J, the junction kept 9 bases outside the gene matches. The CDR3 is 15 residues long. Germline CDR1 reads SGHDT; CDR2 reads YYEEEE. The chain's CDR3 is CASSPQDRLDYGYTF. DNA of the CDR3: TGTGCCAGCAGCCCCCAGGACAGGCTGGACTATGGCTACACCTTC.

The chain couples TRBV6-5 to TRBJ1-2; D is ambiguous. Germline CDR1 reads MNHEY; CDR2 reads SVGAGI. This CDR3 is built from 13 residues. The V end lost 5 bases, the J end lost 2 bases, and 9 bases lay between the germline ends. CDR3 nucleotides: TGTGCCAGCAGTCTAGAGGGCAACTATGGCTACACCTTC. Protein sequence: CASSLEGNYGYTF.